Listed here is a single TCR beta chain. Its antigen is not identified. This CDR3 is 15 amino acids long. Germline-derived CDR1 and CDR2 are SGHAT and FQNNGV. Trimming shortened V by 1 base and J by 8 bases, and 15 bases separated the two germline ends. Profiled with immunoSEQ multiplex PCR; TCRdb holds only in-frame clones, not every one. The sample consists of more than 25,000 clones, 85% to 90% of them appearing once. The sample comes from a study of lymphopenia after photon versus proton radiotherapy. Findings and limits, study-wide: Proton therapy kept repertoires fairly stable, unlike photons, which gained effector/memory cells. Post-nadir diversity loss with photons came from oligoclonal expansion, particularly CD8+ Temra cells.

This clonotype was sampled from a woman in her forties or fifties with pancreatic cancer. The chain recombines TRBV11-2 with TRBJ2-1; no clear D. The sequencing used peripheral blood, collected from a patient treated with photon-based radiotherapy. CDR3 sequence reads: CASSLAARTVDEQFF. The CDR3, as DNA: TGTGCCAGCAGCTTAGCTGCGAGAACCGTAGATGAGCAGTTCTTC.